This T cell receptor beta chain was identified in a study of post-analysis software for immune sequencing data (dated by TCRdb to the mid-2010s). Background on the whole study: Disease courses on record covered relapsing-remitting, secondary progressive and progressive-relapsing multiple sclerosis, though some patients had no subtype annotation. The multiple sclerosis patient repertoires were compared with around ten previously published healthy control repertoires from donors aged about 6 to 26 years. A subset of samples was prepared in parallel using single-end sample barcoding, then pooled and co-amplified after Illumina adapter ligation. What the authors observed across the whole study: Normalized Chao1 diversity was significantly lower in multiple sclerosis patients than controls, suggesting substantial peripheral T-cell clonal expansion. When samples were clustered directly using the F measure, samples prepared in the same batch co-clustered strongly, which prompted a batch-effect correction. The control group was slightly older than the multiple sclerosis patient group. A handful of TRBV segments, including TRBV5-6, TRBV5-1 and TRBV20-1, were significantly more frequent in patients than controls.

TCR beta repertoires were profiled from peripheral blood of 10 to 15 young patients with multiple sclerosis to demonstrate the VDJtools post-analysis software. The multiple sclerosis patients were children and adolescents between about 6 and 15 years of age. As to this clonotype: Its recognized antigen is unknown. No qualities accompany the bases; no much larger clone lies one base away.

Library preparation used PCR. Sequencing relied on an Illumina HiSeq 2500. To reduce PCR and sequencing biases, unique molecular identifiers were built into the TCR beta cDNA libraries. Per 1 to 10 million input T cells, roughly 500,000 cDNA molecules were obtained, such that each molecule approximated one T cell. The patient libraries were prepared and sequenced using the same protocol as the earlier healthy control dataset. Within a given batch, samples were prepared together, multiplexed and sequenced on the same HiSeq lane. The authors' analysis ran thus. Raw barcoded reads were processed with MIGEC, discarding single-read molecular identifier groups before consensus assembly and CDR3 extraction. VDJtools was used for post-analysis of the clonotype tables, with diversity normalized by down-sampling every dataset to the smallest sample size. To correct batch-related cross-sample contamination, repertoire overlap clustering matched CDR3 amino acid sequences but not nucleotide sequences. TCRdb redid the processing of the public reads, applying fastp at Q25 and MiXCR, and retained in-frame beta chains. Every CDR3 protein is listed once, alongside the most common genes and DNA of its rows. The V and J calls shown here were made by TCRdb, not taken from the authors' results. The sample table holds approximately 400,000 distinct CDR3 sequences, of which around 33% were seen once. The top ten clonotypes cover around 15% of the sample.

The V end gives up 10 bases and the J end 1 base, leaving 6 bases in the junction not matched to a gene. CDR1 and CDR2, looked up from the germline V gene (reference sequence), are LNHDA and SQIVND. The CDR3 has 14 amino acids, counting the end cysteine and phenylalanine. Only CDR3 DNA remains: 42 bases, in frame from the first base. This receptor was identified in a girl aged 5 to 17 with multiple sclerosis. The chain was built from TRBV19 and TRBJ1-5; 8 bases in between match TRBD1. Sequenced sample: blood. CDR3 sequence: CATLDRASNQPQHF. The DNA sequence is TGTGCCACCTTGGACAGGGCGAGCAATCAGCCCCAGCATTTT.